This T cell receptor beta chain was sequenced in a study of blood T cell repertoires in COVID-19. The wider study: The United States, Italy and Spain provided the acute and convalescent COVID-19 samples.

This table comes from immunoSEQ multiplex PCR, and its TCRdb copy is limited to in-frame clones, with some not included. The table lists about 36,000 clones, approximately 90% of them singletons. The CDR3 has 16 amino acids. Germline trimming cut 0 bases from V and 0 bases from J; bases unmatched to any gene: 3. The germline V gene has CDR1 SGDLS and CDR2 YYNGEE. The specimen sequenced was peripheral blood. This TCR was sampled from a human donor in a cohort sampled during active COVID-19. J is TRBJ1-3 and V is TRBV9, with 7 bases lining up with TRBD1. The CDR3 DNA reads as TGTGCCAGCAGCGTAGGACAGGGTGGCTCTGGAAACACCATATATTTT. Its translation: CASSVGQGGSGNTIYF.